The 4 T cell receptor beta chains listed next were all sequenced from one sample in a study of beta chain features in type 1 diabetes. Antigens for these TCRs are unknown. Expressed TCRB transcripts were sequenced, since all the RNA that had been isolated was reverse transcribed. Generated by immunoSEQ multiplex PCR, the TCRdb table keeps only in-frame clones and is missing some. Seen here are about 370,000 clones, 9.5% to 10% observed once, and the top ten hold about 0.6%. Study-level results: Among patients with Type 1 diabetes, TCRB CDR3s were moderately but significantly shorter in every one of the four CD4+ subsets.

Sequencing used central memory CD4+ T cells from blood. The source is a man aged 25-45 years with type 1 diabetes.

This clone was observed a handful of times. V usage is TRBV28 and J usage is TRBJ2-1; no reliable D call. The germline V gene encodes CDR1 MDHEN and CDR2 SYDVKM. V dropped 7 bases and J dropped 2 bases, with 18 bases sitting between them. The CDR3 extends over 16 amino acids. The CDR3, as DNA: TGTGCCAGCAACCTAGGCCGATTCCAAGCCTACAATGAGCAGTTCTTC. This sequence encodes CASNLGRFQAYNEQFF.

This clone was found a few times. The J gene is TRBJ2-7, the V gene TRBV7-2; D gene ambiguous. Germline CDR1 reads SGHTA; CDR2 reads FQGNSA. The V end was cut by 4 bases, the J end by 1 base, with 14 bases between. This CDR3 comprises 15 residues. The CDR3: CASSSGSIASYEQYF. The CDR3 nucleotides are TGTGCCAGCAGCTCTGGTTCGATAGCTTCCTACGAGCAGTACTTC.

The chain is built from TRBV6-1 and TRBJ1-1, with D possibly being TRBD1 (5 bases). CDR1 is MNHNS and CDR2 is SASEGT in the germline V gene. The CDR3 spans 14 residues. V was pared by 2 bases and J by 9 bases, with 16 bases between. The CDR3 protein is CASSEMGQTDKAFF. CDR3 coding DNA: TGTGCCAGCAGTGAAATGGGGCAAACCGACAAAGCTTTCTTT.

This clone turned up a few times. The chain links TRBV6-5 to TRBJ2-2; TRBD1 agrees at 11 bases. Germline CDR1 is MNHEY and CDR2 is SVGAGI. The CDR3 is made up of 15 amino acids. The V gene end was trimmed by 6 bases and the J gene end by 5 bases; junction bases not matched to a gene: 5. The CDR3 nucleotides read TGTGCCAGCAGAGGTGGACAGGGGGCGACCGGGGAGCTGTTTTTT. This sequence encodes CASRGGQGATGELFF.